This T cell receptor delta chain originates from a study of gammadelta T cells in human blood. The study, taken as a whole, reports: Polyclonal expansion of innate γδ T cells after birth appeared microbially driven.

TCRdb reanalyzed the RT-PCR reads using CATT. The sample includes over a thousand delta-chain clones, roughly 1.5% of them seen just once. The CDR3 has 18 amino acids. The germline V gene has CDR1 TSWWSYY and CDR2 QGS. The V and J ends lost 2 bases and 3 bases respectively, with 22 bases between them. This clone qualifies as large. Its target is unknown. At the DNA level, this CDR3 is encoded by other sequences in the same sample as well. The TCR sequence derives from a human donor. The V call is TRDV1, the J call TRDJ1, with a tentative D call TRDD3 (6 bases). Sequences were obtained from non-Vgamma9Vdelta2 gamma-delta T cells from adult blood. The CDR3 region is CALGEGGVPPLISDKLIF. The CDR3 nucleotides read TGTGCTCTTGGGGAAGGGGGAGTCCCCCCGCTGATATCCGATAAACTCATCTTT.